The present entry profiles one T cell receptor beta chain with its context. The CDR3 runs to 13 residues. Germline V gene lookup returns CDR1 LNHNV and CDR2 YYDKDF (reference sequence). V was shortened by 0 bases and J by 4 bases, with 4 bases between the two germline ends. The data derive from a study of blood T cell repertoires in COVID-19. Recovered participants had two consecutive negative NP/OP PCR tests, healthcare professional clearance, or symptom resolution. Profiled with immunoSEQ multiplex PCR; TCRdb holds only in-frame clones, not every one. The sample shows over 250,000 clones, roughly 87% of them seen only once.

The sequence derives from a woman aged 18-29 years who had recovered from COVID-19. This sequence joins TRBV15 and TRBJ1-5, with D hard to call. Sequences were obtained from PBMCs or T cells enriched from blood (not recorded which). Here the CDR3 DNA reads TGTGCCACCAGCAGAGATCGGAATCAGCCCCAGCATTTT. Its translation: CATSRDRNQPQHF.